This TCR beta chain was observed in a study of identical twins. V was trimmed by 0 bases and J by 5 bases, leaving 16 bases between them. The CDR3 is made up of 16 amino acids. Germline V gene lookup returns CDR1 LGHDT and CDR2 YNNKEL (reference sequence). Study-level points and caveats: Where out-of-frame alpha sequences were twin-shared, they showed excess low generation probability. The analysis was cross-sectional rather than longitudinal within donors.

TCRdb called the 5' RACE reads again in MiXCR, with one record for every CDR3 protein. The table has roughly 1.6 million distinct CDR3 sequences, 32% seen once. A few counts support this clonotype. What it binds is not known. V and J are TRBV3-1 and TRBJ1-1, with a tentative D call TRBD1 (5 bases). Specimen: cord blood. The clonotype was recovered from a newborn girl in good health. The CDR3 protein is CASSQDTWAQGTEAFF. CDR3 sequence (DNA): TGTGCCAGCAGCCAAGACACGTGGGCGCAGGGTACTGAAGCTTTCTTT.